The next 7 T cell receptor beta chains were all read from a single sample in a study of T cells in women clearing cervical HPV infection. TCRdb's table, derived via immunoSEQ multiplex PCR, lists solely in-frame clones and lacks some. The ten top clones account for approximately 6.3%, within a sample of 35,000 to 45,000 clones. The sample was blood buffy coat. These receptors were obtained from a woman between 18 and 70 years old with a cervical HPV16 infection that either progressed to CIN3+ or cleared (not recorded which).

A remark on this clone: The read finishes 3 residues shy of the CDR3 end, and the germline J gene is used to complete it. The genes are TRBV20-1 and TRBJ2-2; 11 nucleotides align to TRBD2. This CDR3 has 16 amino acids. The germline V gene has CDR1 DFQATT and CDR2 SNEGSKA (reference sequence). The ends lost 3 bases at V and 4 bases at J; junction bases unmatched: 7. The CDR3 bases that were read are TGCAGTGCTAGGGATAGCGGGAGGGTAGGCACCGGGGAG. Its protein is CSARDSGRVGTGE. The full CDR3 sequence reads CSARDSGRVGTGELFF.

Comment on this clone: The read ends 3 residues shy of where the CDR3 ends; the end is completed using the germline J gene. The gene calls are TRBV29-1 and TRBJ2-6, with no clear D. V dropped 5 bases and J dropped 0 bases, with 11 bases sitting between them. The length of the CDR3 is 15 residues. The germline V gene encodes CDR1 SQVTM and CDR2 ANQGSEA. The CDR3 loop reads CSVTQRLSGANVLTF. The sequenced part of the CDR3 DNA is TGCAGCGTTACACAGAGGCTCTCTGGGGCCAACGTC.

In the case of this clone: The missing CDR3 end, 3 residues past where the read stops, is filled in from the germline J gene. The chain carries TRBV7-2 and TRBJ2-1; 7 positions match TRBD2. V dropped 5 bases and J dropped 4; count of bases not matched to a gene: 5. This CDR3 comprises 14 residues. The germline V gene encodes CDR1 SGHTA and CDR2 FQGNSA. CDR3 amino acids: CASSPSGEYNEQFF. CDR3 DNA, as far as it was read: TGTGCCAGCAGCCCTAGCGGAGAATACAATGAG.

Note on this clone: The read ends 3 residues shy of where the CDR3 ends; the end is completed using the germline J gene. The chain recombines TRBV4-2 with TRBJ2-7; 7 bases are a match to TRBD2. Germline-derived CDR1 and CDR2 are LGHNA and YNFKEQ. The V gene end was trimmed by 4 bases and the J gene end by 2 bases; junction bases not matched to a gene: 14. The length of the CDR3 is 17 residues. CDR3 sequence reads: CASSRSLKSGETYEQYF. Incomplete CDR3 DNA: TGTGCCAGCAGCCGCTCCCTCAAGAGCGGGGAAACCTACGAG.

Comment on this clone: Read sequence stops 3 residues before the CDR3 end, and the germline J gene provides the missing end. This chain joins TRBV20-1 and TRBJ1-2, with 7 bases fitting TRBD1. Germline V gene data show CDR1 as DFQATT and CDR2 as SNEGSKA (reference sequence). The junction had 7 bases not matched to a gene; V was cut back by 5 bases and J by 4 bases. The CDR3 totals 13 residues. CDR3 residues: CSALDRSIYGYTF. CDR3 DNA (partial): TGCAGTGCTCTGGACAGGTCGATCTATGGC.

Concerning this clone: The sequenced fragment ends 3 residues before the CDR3 boundary, so the rest is inferred from the germline J gene. The chain links TRBV19 to TRBJ1-5, with TRBD1 matching over 7 bases. The junction had 8 bases not matched to a gene; V was cut back by 5 bases and J by 7 bases. This CDR3 is 14 amino acids long. CDR1 and CDR2 (germline): LNHDA, SQIVND (reference sequence). The CDR3 spells CASSLDREEQPQHF. The CDR3 bases that were read are TGTGCCAGTAGTCTCGACAGGGAAGAACAGCCC.

The CDR3 reads CASRPRGSYNSPLHF. CDR3 DNA (partial): TGTGCCAGCAGGCCGCGGGGCTCCTATAATTCACCC. The chain employs TRBV2 and TRBJ1-6; D not certain. The missing CDR3 end, 3 residues past where the read stops, is filled in from the germline J gene. The CDR3 is made up of 15 amino acids. Trimming removed 6 bases at V and 0 bases at J, with 9 bases between. Germline V lookup: CDR1 SNHLY, CDR2 FYNNEI. Supplemented by reference TRBV2 and TRBJ1-6, the full variable domain reads EPEVTQTPSHQVTQMGQEVILRCVPISNHLYFYWYRQILGQKVEFLVSFYNNEISEKSEIFDDQFSVERPDGSNFTLKIRSTKLEDSAMYFCASRPRGSYNSPLHFGNGTRLTVT.